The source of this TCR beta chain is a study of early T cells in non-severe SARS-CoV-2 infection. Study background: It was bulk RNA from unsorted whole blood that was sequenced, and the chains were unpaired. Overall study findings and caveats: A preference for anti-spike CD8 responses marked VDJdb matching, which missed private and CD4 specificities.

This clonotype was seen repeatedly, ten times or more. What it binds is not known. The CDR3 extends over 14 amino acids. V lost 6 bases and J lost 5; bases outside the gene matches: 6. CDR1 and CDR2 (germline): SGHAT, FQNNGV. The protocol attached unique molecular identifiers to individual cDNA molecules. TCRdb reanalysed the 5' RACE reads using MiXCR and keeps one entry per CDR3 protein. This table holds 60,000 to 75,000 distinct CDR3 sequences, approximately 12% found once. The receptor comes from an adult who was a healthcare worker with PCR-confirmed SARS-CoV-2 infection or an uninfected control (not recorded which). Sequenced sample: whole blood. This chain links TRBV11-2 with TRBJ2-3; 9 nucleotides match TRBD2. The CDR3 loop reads CASSPSGVEDTQYF. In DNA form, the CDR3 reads TGTGCCAGCAGTCCTAGCGGGGTGGAAGATACGCAGTATTTT. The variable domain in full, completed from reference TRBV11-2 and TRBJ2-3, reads EAGVAQSPRYKIIEKRQSVAFWCNPISGHATLYWYQQILGQGPKLLIQFQNNGVVDDSQLPKDRFSAERLKGVDSTLKIQPAKLEDSAVYLCASSPSGVEDTQYFGPGTRLTVL.